The 32 T cell receptor beta chains reported below all come from one sample, sequenced in a study of T cell responses to AZD1222 COVID-19 vaccine. The table came from immunoSEQ multiplex PCR; TCRdb's copy has only in-frame clones and leaves some out. The repertoire includes under 200,000 clones, roughly 92% of them detected once, and approximately 0.6% sits in the top ten. Sample: peripheral blood, taken on day 0 of AZD1222 vaccination. These TCRs come from an adult in good health.

V usage is TRBV19 and J usage is TRBJ2-1; 8 bases match TRBD2. CDR3 length: 19 residues. CDR1 is LNHDA, CDR2 SQIVND, per germline (reference sequence). V shed 2 bases and J 3 bases; nucleotides not matched to a gene: 15. CDR3 protein: CASSITPGLKRESYNEQFF. The CDR3 region has the DNA TGTGCCAGTAGTATAACGCCCGGGCTAAAGCGGGAGAGCTACAATGAGCAGTTCTTC.

The CDR3 loop is CASSFEGPPGGYTF. The CDR3 region has the DNA TGTGCCAGCAGCTTCGAGGGGCCTCCGGGTGGCTACACCTTC. The chain employs TRBV5-8 and TRBJ1-2; D might be TRBD1 (5 bases). CDR3 length equals 14 residues. The germline V gene encodes CDR1 SGHTS and CDR2 YDEGEE. V lost 2 bases and J 7 bases, leaving 15 bases between the germline ends. Using reference TRBV5-8 and TRBJ1-2 for the parts outside the CDR3, the full variable domain is EAGVTQSPTHLIKTRGQQATLRCSPISGHTSVYWYQQALGLGLQFLLWYDEGEERNRGNFPPRFSGRQFPNYSSELNVNALELEDSALYLCASSFEGPPGGYTFGSGTRLTVV.

The V and J genes are TRBV3-1 (or the pseudogene TRBV3-2) and TRBJ1-1; D call uncertain. Germline lookup yields CDR1 LGHDT and CDR2 YNNKEL (reference sequence). The ends were cut back, 4 bases at V and 1 base at J, with 13 bases in the middle. The CDR3 extends over 15 amino acids. The CDR3 reads CASSPAAVRNTEAFF. CDR3 DNA sequence: TGTGCCAGCAGCCCAGCGGCCGTCAGGAACACTGAAGCTTTCTTT.

This clone was observed a few times. The chain joins TRBV7-9 to TRBJ2-7, with TRBD1 matching over 11 bases. V lost 0 bases to trimming and J lost 2 bases; unmatched junction nucleotides: 6. The CDR3 is made up of 17 amino acids. Germline lookup yields CDR1 SEHNR and CDR2 FQNEAQ (reference sequence). The CDR3 DNA reads TGTGCCAGCAGCTTAGCGTTTAGGACAGGGGGCGCCTACGAGCAGTACTTC. Translated: CASSLAFRTGGAYEQYF.

J is TRBJ2-5 and V is TRBV25-1; D gene unclear. The CDR3 is 11 residues long. Looked up from germline, CDR1 is MGHDK and CDR2 is SYGVNS. V shed 5 bases and J shed 4 bases, with 5 bases lying between them. Here the CDR3 reads CASSSSETQYF. For the CDR3, the DNA is TGTGCCAGCAGTTCTTCAGAGACCCAGTACTTC.

This clone was picked up one time. This chain links TRBV27 with TRBJ2-1, with D possibly matching TRBD1 (5 bases). Trimming took off 6 bases at V and 8 bases at J, with 23 bases between the two ends. The CDR3 extends over 16 amino acids. Germline assignment: CDR1 MNHEY and CDR2 SMNVEV (reference sequence). Here the CDR3 reads CASRSRGAFPLHEQFF. The CDR3 region has the DNA TGTGCCAGCAGGTCAAGGGGTGCCTTTCCACTCCATGAGCAGTTCTTC.

The chain combines TRBV19 with TRBJ1-5; unclear D gene. The germline V gene has CDR1 LNHDA and CDR2 SQIVND (reference sequence). This CDR3 has 12 residues. The V end lost 5 bases, the J end lost 3 bases, and 5 bases lay between the germline ends. As DNA, the CDR3 is TGTGCCAGTAGTGTTATCAATCAGCCCCAGCATTTT. It encodes CASSVINQPQHF.

The J gene is TRBJ2-5, the V gene TRBV7-9; 13 positions match TRBD2. Trimming cost V 5 bases and J 5 bases; bases outside gene matches: 8. There are 16 residues in the CDR3. CDR1 and CDR2 (germline): SEHNR, FQNEAQ (reference sequence). CDR3 loop: CASSTTSGRAGETQYF. The CDR3 nucleotides are TGTGCCAGCAGCACTACTAGCGGGAGGGCCGGGGAGACCCAGTACTTC. The full variable domain, rest sourced from reference TRBV7-9 and TRBJ2-5, is DTGVSQNPRHKITKRGQNVTFRCDPISEHNRLYWYRQTLGQGPEFLTYFQNEAQLEKSRLLSDRFSAERPKGSFSTLEIQRTEQGDSAMYLCASSTTSGRAGETQYFGPGTRLLVL.

This chain uses TRBV5-4 with TRBJ1-1, with D unclear. Trimming shortened V by 0 bases and J by 1 base, and 16 bases separated the two germline ends. CDR3 size: 17 residues. The germline V gene encodes CDR1 SGHNT and CDR2 YYREEE (reference sequence). The CDR3 DNA sequence: TGTGCCAGCAGCTTGGCCCCCTTGATCGCGGGGAACACTGAAGCTTTCTTT. This gives the protein CASSLAPLIAGNTEAFF.

This chain uses TRBV27 with TRBJ1-1; possibly TRBD1 for D (5 bases). V was pared by 3 bases and J by 7 bases, with 12 bases between. This CDR3 contains 13 residues. Germline CDR1 reads MNHEY; CDR2 reads SMNVEV (reference sequence). CDR3 bases: TGTGCCAGCAGTTTGGGGCCGAAGCGTGAAGCTTTCTTT. Its protein is CASSLGPKREAFF.

The CDR3 loop reads CASSLARSQISSSYNEQFF. For the CDR3, the DNA is TGTGCCAGCAGCTTAGCGCGTAGTCAGATTTCCAGCTCCTACAATGAGCAGTTCTTC. The rearrangement links TRBV7-9 to TRBJ2-1; D gene ambiguous. With 0 bases removed from V and 0 bases from J, the gap between germline ends came to 18 bases. There are 19 residues in the CDR3. CDR1 SEHNR and CDR2 FQNEAQ come from the germline V gene (reference sequence).

As concerns this clone: Other DNA sequences in this specimen translate into the identical CDR3. V usage is TRBV6-5 and J usage is TRBJ1-4; D is undetermined. V lost 3 bases to trimming and J lost 6 bases, with 8 bases between them. CDR1 and CDR2 (germline): MNHEY, SVGAGI. There are 13 residues in the CDR3. CDR3 nucleotide sequence: TGTGCCAGCAGTTATGGAGTTTATGAAAAACTGTTTTTT. Translating gives CASSYGVYEKLFF.

This chain connects TRBV20-1 to TRBJ1-3; D remains unclear. Germline V gene lookup returns CDR1 DFQATT and CDR2 SNEGSKA (reference sequence). This CDR3 is built from 11 residues. Trimming removed 5 bases from V and 4 bases from J, with 6 bases in between. The CDR3 here is CSAADGNTIYF. The CDR3, as DNA: TGCAGTGCTGCGGACGGAAACACCATATATTTT.

This clone has a handful of counts. The CDR3: CASSPSGGQDTQYF. The CDR3 bases are TGTGCCAGCAGCCCAAGCGGGGGCCAGGATACGCAGTATTTT. The chain couples TRBV3-1 (or the pseudogene TRBV3-2) to TRBJ2-3; TRBD2 matches 8 bases. The trim removed 4 bases at V and 6 bases at J, leaving 6 bases unmatched. Per the germline V gene, CDR1 is LGHDT and CDR2 is YNNKEL (reference sequence). The CDR3 consists of 14 residues.

The chain has TRBV7-2 and TRBJ1-1, with a possible D match to TRBD1 (5 bases). Germline V CDR1 and CDR2: SGHTA, FQGNSA. Trimming took off 2 bases at V and 0 bases at J, with 10 bases between the two ends. There are 15 residues in the CDR3. For the CDR3, the DNA is TGTGCCAGCAGCTTACAGGGTGGGTTGAACACTGAAGCTTTCTTT. Protein product: CASSLQGGLNTEAFF.

J is TRBJ2-3 and V is TRBV28; the D is unclear. The CDR3 has 15 amino acids. The V and J ends lost 1 base and 2 bases respectively, with 10 bases between them. Germline V gene data show CDR1 as MDHEN and CDR2 as SYDVKM. DNA of the CDR3: TGTGCCAGCAGTTTATCGCAGACTGCCACAGATACGCAGTATTTT. Its protein product is CASSLSQTATDTQYF.

This chain connects TRBV4-1 to TRBJ1-5; D is perhaps TRBD1 (6 bases). Germline CDR1 MGHRA, CDR2 YSYEKL. Trimming took off 8 bases at V and 1 base at J, with 12 bases between the two ends. The CDR3 spans 14 residues. In DNA form, the CDR3 reads TGCGCCAGCGGAAGCGACAGGAGCAATCAGCCCCAGCATTTT. It translates to CASGSDRSNQPQHF.

The sample holds one count of this clone. The CDR3 nucleotides read TGTGCCAGCAGCCCCCGAGGCGGACAGCCAGCCTCGACCGGGGAGCTGTTTTTT. This translates into CASSPRGGQPASTGELFF. The gene calls are TRBV28 and TRBJ2-2; D is perhaps TRBD1 (6 bases). Germline values: CDR1 MDHEN, CDR2 SYDVKM. Between the trimmed V and J ends, which lost 6 bases and 5 bases, there was a span of 25 bases. This CDR3 is 18 amino acids long.

The chain recombines TRBV4-1 with TRBJ2-3; 9 nucleotides line up with TRBD2. The CDR3 runs to 14 residues. V shed 8 bases and J 3 bases; nucleotides not matched to a gene: 6. Germline V gene data show CDR1 as MGHRA and CDR2 as YSYEKL. The CDR3 region is CASSREGLTDTQYF. Written as DNA, the CDR3 is TGCGCCAGCTCGCGGGAGGGCCTAACAGATACGCAGTATTTT.

This chain links TRBV3-1 (or the pseudogene TRBV3-2) with TRBJ2-7; D could derive from TRBD1 or TRBD2 (5 bases each). The CDR3 contains 13 residues. Trimming cost V 4 bases and J 2 bases, with 9 bases left between them. The V gene's germline CDR1 is LGHDT and CDR2 YNNKEL (reference sequence). The CDR3 is CASSPQGAYEQYF. DNA of the CDR3: TGTGCCAGCAGCCCCCAGGGAGCCTACGAGCAGTACTTC.

V gene TRBV27 combines with J gene TRBJ1-6; 7 nucleotides match TRBD1. Germline V gene data show CDR1 as MNHEY and CDR2 as SMNVEV (reference sequence). The CDR3 contains 14 residues. V dropped 6 bases and J dropped 9; count of bases not matched to a gene: 8. The CDR3 DNA is TGTGCCAGCAGAAGACAGGGTGGGGGTTCACCCCTCCACTTT. As protein: CASRRQGGGSPLHF.

The chain couples TRBV9 to TRBJ2-1; D may correspond to TRBD1 or TRBD2 (6 bases each). From germline, CDR1 is SGDLS and CDR2 YYNGEE. The V end lost 3 bases, the J end lost 7 bases, and 23 bases lay between the germline ends. The CDR3 loop spans 17 amino acids. This CDR3 reads CASSAGRGGRSGNEQFF. The DNA for the CDR3 is TGTGCCAGCAGCGCCGGACGAGGGGGGAGAAGCGGAAATGAGCAGTTCTTC.

The chain carries TRBV5-1 and TRBJ2-7, with 7 bases that match TRBD1. Germline V gives CDR1 SGHRS, CDR2 YFSETQ. CDR3 size: 15 residues. The V gene end was trimmed by 4 bases and the J gene end by 3 bases; junction bases not matched to a gene: 10. As DNA, the CDR3 is TGCGCCAGCAGCGTAGTACAGGGGTCCATCTACGAGCAGTACTTC. It yields the protein CASSVVQGSIYEQYF.

This clone was recorded only once. The rearrangement joins TRBV6-5 to TRBJ1-5, with D possibly being TRBD1 (5 bases). Germline CDR1 reads MNHEY; CDR2 reads SVGAGI. Between the trimmed V and J ends, which lost 4 bases and 7 bases, there was a span of 11 bases. The CDR3 is 13 amino acids. The DNA of the CDR3 is TGTGCCAGCAGTTCTCACCCAGGGCAGCCCCAGCATTTT. It encodes CASSSHPGQPQHF.

The chain is built from TRBV4-2 and TRBJ2-7; perhaps TRBD2 as D (6 bases). Per germline, CDR1 LGHNA and CDR2 YNFKEQ. V was clipped by 0 bases and J by 2 bases, with 29 bases between them. This CDR3 has 21 residues. CDR3 region: CASSQEWGTGAVERATYEQYF. The CDR3 nucleotides are TGTGCCAGCAGCCAAGAGTGGGGGACTGGGGCTGTCGAGCGGGCAACCTACGAGCAGTACTTC.

The chain employs TRBV24-1 and TRBJ2-1; 11 nucleotides align to TRBD2. J was trimmed by 1 base and V by 3 bases; bases with no gene match: 7. Germline V lookup: CDR1 KGHDR, CDR2 SFDVKD. This CDR3 comprises 18 residues. Here the CDR3 DNA reads TGTGCCACCAGTGATCCCAAGACTAGCGGGGTATCCTACAATGAGCAGTTCTTC. This gives the protein CATSDPKTSGVSYNEQFF.

This clone is a singleton in its sample. The chain has TRBV11-2 and TRBJ2-5; D possibly uses TRBD1 or TRBD2 (5 bases each). From germline, CDR1 is SGHAT and CDR2 FQNNGV. The CDR3 sequence is 12 residues long. The V gene lost 1 base and the J gene lost 8 bases, with 8 bases spanning the gap. The CDR3 DNA reads as TGTGCCAGCAGCTTAGTGAGGGGTACCCAGTACTTC. Protein: CASSLVRGTQYF.

The chain couples TRBV5-1 to TRBJ2-2; D not resolved. The CDR3 contains 13 residues. CDR1 SGHRS and CDR2 YFSETQ come from the germline V gene. The germline V and J ends were trimmed by 2 bases and 7 bases, with 9 bases remaining between them. CDR3 sequence reads: CASSLEGLGELFF. The CDR3 DNA reads TGCGCCAGCAGCTTAGAAGGGCTCGGGGAGCTGTTTTTT.

The V and J genes are TRBV4-1 and TRBJ1-5; 9 bases line up with TRBD1. CDR1 and CDR2 from the germline V gene are MGHRA and YSYEKL. The CDR3 contains 13 residues. V gave up 6 bases and J gave up 7 bases; unmatched junction bases: 4. The CDR3 loop reads CASSRTGEQPQHF. The CDR3 region has the DNA TGCGCCAGCAGTCGGACAGGGGAACAGCCCCAGCATTTT.

This chain links TRBV6-1 with TRBJ2-7; D gene ambiguous. There are 11 residues in the CDR3. Germline V gene sequence: CDR1 MNHNS, CDR2 SASEGT. V gave up 2 bases and J gave up 3 bases, with 2 bases separating them. The CDR3 region is CASSEFYEQYF. The CDR3 coding sequence is TGTGCCAGCAGTGAATTCTACGAGCAGTACTTC.

The V and J genes are TRBV5-6 and TRBJ1-5; tentative D call: TRBD1 (6 bases). Looked up from germline, CDR1 is SGHDT and CDR2 is YYEEEE. This CDR3 region has 16 residues. Trimming left V 0 bases short and J 7 bases short, with 17 bases between. This CDR3 reads CASSLAMGGAEQPQHF. In nucleotides, the CDR3 is TGTGCCAGCAGCTTGGCCATGGGGGGCGCTGAACAGCCCCAGCATTTT.

This rearrangement joins TRBV12-3 or TRBV12-4 to TRBJ2-7, with D perhaps matching TRBD1 (5 bases). Trimming removed 6 bases at V and 5 bases at J, with 14 bases between. This CDR3 region has 13 residues. CDR3 nucleotide sequence: TGTGCCAGCAGGTCGCAGGGTACGAACGAGCAGTACTTC. It yields the protein CASRSQGTNEQYF.